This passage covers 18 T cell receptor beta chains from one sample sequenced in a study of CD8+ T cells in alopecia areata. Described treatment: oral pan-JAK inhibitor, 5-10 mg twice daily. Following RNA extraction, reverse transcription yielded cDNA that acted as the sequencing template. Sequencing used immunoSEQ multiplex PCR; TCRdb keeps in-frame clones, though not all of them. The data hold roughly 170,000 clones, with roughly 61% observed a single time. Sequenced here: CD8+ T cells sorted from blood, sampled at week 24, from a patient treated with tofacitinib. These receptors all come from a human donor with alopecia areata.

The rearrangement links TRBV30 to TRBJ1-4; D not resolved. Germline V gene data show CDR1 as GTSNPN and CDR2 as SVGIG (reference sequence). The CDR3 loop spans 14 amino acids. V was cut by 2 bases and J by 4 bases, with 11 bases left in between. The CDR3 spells CAWSRVASNEKLFF. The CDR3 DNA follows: TGTGCCTGGAGTCGGGTCGCAAGTAATGAAAAACTGTTTTTT.

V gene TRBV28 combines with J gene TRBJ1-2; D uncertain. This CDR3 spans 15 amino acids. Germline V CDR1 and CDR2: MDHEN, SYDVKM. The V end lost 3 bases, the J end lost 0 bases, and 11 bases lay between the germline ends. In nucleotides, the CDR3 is TGTGCCAGCAGTTTGGTCGGGCGAGCTAACTATGGCTACACCTTC. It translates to CASSLVGRANYGYTF.

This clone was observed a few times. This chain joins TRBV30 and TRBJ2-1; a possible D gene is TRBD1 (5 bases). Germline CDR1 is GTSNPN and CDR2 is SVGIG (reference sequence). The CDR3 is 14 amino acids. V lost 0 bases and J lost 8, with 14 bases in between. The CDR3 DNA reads TGTGCCTGGAGTGTACGGAAAGGGGTGGATGAGCAGTTCTTC. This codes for CAWSVRKGVDEQFF.

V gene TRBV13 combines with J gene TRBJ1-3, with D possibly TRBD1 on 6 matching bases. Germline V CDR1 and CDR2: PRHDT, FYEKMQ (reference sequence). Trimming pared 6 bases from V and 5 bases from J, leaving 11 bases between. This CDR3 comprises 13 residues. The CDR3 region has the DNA TGTGCCAGCAGACCGGGACACAGAAACACCATATATTTT. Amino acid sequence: CASRPGHRNTIYF. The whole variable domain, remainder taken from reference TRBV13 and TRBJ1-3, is AAGVIQSPRHLIKEKRETATLKCYPIPRHDTVYWYQQGPGQDPQFLISFYEKMQSDKGSIPDRFSAQQFSDYHSELNMSSLELGDSALYFCASRPGHRNTIYFGEGSWLTVV.

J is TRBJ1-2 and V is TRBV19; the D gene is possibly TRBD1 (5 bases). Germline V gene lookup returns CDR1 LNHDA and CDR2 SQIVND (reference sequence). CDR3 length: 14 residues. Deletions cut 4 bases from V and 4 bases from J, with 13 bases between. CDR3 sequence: CASSTGAAGYGYTF. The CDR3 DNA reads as TGTGCCAGTAGTACCGGGGCAGCCGGCTATGGCTACACCTTC.

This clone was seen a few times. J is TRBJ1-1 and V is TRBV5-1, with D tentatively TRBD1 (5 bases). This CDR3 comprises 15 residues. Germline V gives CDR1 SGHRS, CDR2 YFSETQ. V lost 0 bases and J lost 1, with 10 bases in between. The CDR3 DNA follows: TGCGCCAGCAGCTTGGCCGCAGGGACGAACACTGAAGCTTTCTTT. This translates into CASSLAAGTNTEAFF.

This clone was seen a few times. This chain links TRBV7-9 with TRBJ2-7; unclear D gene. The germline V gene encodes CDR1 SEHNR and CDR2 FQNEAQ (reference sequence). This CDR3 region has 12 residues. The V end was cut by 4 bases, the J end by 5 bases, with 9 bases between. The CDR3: CASSSTRDEQYF. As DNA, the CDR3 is TGTGCCAGCAGCTCAACACGGGACGAGCAGTACTTC.

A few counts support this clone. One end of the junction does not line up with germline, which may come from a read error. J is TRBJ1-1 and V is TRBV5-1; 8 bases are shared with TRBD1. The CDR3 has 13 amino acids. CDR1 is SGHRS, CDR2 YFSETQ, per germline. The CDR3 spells CASSTGGNAEAFF. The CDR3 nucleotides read TGCGCCAGCAGCACAGGGGGGAACGCTGAAGCTTTCTTT.

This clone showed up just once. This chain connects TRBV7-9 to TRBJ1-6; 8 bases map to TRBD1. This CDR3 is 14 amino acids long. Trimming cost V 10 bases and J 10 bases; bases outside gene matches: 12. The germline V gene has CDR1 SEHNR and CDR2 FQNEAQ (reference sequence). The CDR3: CAIFPGGALSPLHF. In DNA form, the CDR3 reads TGTGCCATCTTTCCAGGGGGCGCGTTGTCACCCCTCCACTTT.

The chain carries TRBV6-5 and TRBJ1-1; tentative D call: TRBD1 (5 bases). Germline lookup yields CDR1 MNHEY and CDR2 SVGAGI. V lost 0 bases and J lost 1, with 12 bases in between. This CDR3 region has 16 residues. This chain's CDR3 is CASSYSGVGGNTEAFF. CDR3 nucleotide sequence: TGTGCCAGCAGTTACTCGGGGGTAGGTGGGAACACTGAAGCTTTCTTT.

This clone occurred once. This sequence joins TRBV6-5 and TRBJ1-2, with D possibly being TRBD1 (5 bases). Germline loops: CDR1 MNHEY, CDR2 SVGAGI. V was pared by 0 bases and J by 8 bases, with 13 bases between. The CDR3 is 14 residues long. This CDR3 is CASSYSTATWGYTF. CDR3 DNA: TGTGCCAGCAGTTACTCGACAGCCACCTGGGGCTACACCTTC.

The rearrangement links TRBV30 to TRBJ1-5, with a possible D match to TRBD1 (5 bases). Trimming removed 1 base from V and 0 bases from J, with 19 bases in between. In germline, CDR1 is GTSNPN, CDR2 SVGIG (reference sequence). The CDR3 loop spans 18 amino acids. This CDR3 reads CAWSETNGRDASNQPQHF. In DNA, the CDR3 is TGTGCCTGGAGTGAAACTAACGGCAGGGACGCTAGCAATCAGCCCCAGCATTTT.

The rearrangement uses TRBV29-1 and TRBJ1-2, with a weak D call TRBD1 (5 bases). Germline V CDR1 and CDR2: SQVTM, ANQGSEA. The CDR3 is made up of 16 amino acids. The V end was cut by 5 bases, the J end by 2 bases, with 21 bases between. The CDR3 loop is CSVSTASTVSNYGYTF. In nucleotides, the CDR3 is TGCAGCGTTTCAACAGCTTCGACAGTTTCCAACTATGGCTACACCTTC.

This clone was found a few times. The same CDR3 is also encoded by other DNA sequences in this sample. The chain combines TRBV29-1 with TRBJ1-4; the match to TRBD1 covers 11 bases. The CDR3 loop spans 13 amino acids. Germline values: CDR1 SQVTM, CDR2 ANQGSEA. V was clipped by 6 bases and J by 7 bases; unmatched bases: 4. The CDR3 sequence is CSVRTGGGEKLFF. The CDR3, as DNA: TGCAGCGTCCGGACAGGGGGCGGTGAAAAACTGTTTTTT.

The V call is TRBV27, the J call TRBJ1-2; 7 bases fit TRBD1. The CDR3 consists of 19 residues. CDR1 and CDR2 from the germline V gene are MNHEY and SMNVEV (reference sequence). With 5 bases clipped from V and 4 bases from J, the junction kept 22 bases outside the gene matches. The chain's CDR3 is CASSAGTETPYALTYGYTF. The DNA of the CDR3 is TGTGCCAGCAGTGCCGGGACAGAAACCCCATACGCATTAACCTATGGCTACACCTTC.

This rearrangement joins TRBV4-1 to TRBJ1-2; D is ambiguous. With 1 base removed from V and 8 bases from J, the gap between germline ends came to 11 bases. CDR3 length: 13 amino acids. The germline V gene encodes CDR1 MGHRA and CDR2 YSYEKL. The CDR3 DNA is TGCGCCAGCAGCCAAGTGGATGAGGGAGGCTACACCTTC. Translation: CASSQVDEGGYTF.

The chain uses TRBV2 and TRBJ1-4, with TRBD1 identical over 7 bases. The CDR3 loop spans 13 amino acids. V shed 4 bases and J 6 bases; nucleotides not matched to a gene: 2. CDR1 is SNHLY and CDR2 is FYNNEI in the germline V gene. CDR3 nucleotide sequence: TGTGCCAGCAGTGCAGGGGGTGATGAAAAACTGTTTTTT. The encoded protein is CASSAGGDEKLFF.

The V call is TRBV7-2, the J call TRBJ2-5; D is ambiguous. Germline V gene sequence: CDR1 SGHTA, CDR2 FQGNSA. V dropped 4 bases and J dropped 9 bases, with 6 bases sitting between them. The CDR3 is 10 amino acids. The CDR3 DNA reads TGTGCCAGCAGCTCCGGGCCCCAGTACTTC. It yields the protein CASSSGPQYF.